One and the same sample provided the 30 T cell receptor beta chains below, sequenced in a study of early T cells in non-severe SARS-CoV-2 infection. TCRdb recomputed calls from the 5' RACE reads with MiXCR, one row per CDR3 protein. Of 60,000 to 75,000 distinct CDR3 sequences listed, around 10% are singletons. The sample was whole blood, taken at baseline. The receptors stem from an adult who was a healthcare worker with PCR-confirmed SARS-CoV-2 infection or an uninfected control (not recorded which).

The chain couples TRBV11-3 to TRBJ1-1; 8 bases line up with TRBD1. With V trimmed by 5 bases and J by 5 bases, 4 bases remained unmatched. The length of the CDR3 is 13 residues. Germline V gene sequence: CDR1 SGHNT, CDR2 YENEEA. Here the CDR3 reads CASSTTGGTEAFF. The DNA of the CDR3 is TGTGCCAGCAGCACAACAGGGGGAACTGAAGCTTTCTTT.

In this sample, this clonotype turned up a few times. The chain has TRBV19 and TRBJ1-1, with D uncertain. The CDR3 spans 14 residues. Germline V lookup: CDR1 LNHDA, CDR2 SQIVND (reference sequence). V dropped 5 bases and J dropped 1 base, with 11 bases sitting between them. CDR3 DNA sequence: TGTGCCAGTAGTCCCGGGCCAGAGAACACTGAAGCTTTCTTT. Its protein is CASSPGPENTEAFF.

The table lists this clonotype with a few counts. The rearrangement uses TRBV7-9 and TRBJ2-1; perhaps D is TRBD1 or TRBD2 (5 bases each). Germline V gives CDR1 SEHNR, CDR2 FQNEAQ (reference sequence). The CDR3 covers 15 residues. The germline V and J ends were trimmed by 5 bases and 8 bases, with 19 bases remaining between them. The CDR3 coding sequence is TGTGCCAGCAGCAAGGCCTCGGGACCCCGGGATGAGCAGTTCTTC. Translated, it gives CASSKASGPRDEQFF.

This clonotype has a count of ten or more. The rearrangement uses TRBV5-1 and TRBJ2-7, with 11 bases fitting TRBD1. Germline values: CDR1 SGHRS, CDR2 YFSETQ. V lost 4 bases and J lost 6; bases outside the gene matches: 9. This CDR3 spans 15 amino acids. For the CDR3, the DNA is TGCGCCAGCAGCCCTAGCGGACAGGGGGCTTCCGAGCAGTACTTC. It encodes CASSPSGQGASEQYF.

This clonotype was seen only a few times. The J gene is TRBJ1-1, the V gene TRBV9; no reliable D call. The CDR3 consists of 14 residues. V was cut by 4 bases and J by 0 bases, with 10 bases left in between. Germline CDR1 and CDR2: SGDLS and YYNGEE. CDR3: CASSPSGVNTEAFF. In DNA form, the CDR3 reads TGTGCCAGCAGCCCTAGTGGGGTGAACACTGAAGCTTTCTTT.

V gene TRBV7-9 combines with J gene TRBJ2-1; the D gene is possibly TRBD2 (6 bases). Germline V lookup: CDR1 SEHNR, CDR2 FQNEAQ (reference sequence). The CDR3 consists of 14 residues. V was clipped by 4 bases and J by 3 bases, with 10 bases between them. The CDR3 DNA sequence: TGTGCCAGCAGCTCCGGGGACTTCTACAATGAGCAGTTCTTC. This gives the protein CASSSGDFYNEQFF.

The CDR3 bases are TGCAGTGCTAGCACCAGCGGGGCCTACAATGAGCAGTTCTTC. Protein: CSASTSGAYNEQFF. V is TRBV20-1 and J is TRBJ2-1; 7 positions agree with TRBD2. This CDR3 is 14 amino acids long. Germline values: CDR1 DFQATT, CDR2 SNEGSKA (reference sequence). Losses at the gene ends were 3 bases for V and 2 bases for J; bases not matched to a gene: 4.

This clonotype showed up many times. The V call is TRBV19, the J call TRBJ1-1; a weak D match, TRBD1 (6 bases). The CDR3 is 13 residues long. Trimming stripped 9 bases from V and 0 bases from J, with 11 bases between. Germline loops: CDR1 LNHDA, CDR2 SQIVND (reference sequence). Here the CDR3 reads CASRDKMNTEAFF. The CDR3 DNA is TGTGCCAGCCGGGACAAGATGAACACTGAAGCTTTCTTT.

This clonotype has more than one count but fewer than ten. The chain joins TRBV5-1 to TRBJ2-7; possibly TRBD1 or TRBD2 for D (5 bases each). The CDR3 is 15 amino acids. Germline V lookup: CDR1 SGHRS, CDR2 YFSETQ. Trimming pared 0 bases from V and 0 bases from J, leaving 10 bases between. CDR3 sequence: CASSLAAGTSYEQYF. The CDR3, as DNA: TGCGCCAGCAGCTTGGCCGCAGGGACCTCCTACGAGCAGTACTTC.

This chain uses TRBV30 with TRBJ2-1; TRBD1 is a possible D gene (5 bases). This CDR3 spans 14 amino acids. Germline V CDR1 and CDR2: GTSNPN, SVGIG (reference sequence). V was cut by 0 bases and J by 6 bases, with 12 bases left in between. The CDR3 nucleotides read TGTGCCTGGAGTGTATTTGGAAGGGGCAATGAGCAGTTCTTC. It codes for CAWSVFGRGNEQFF.

The CDR3, as DNA: TGTGCCAGCAGTTTTTGGTTGGGGACAGGGCTCGACGAGCAGTACTTC. This gives the protein CASSFWLGTGLDEQYF. The chain carries TRBV27 and TRBJ2-7; 9 bases are a match to TRBD1. V was pared by 3 bases and J by 5 bases, with 11 bases of the junction left unmatched. The germline gives CDR1 MNHEY, CDR2 SMNVEV (reference sequence). The CDR3 covers 16 residues.

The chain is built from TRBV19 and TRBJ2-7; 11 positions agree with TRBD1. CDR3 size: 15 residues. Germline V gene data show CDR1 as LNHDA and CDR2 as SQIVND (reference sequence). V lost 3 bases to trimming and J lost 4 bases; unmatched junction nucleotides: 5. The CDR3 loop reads CASSIADRGLYEQYF. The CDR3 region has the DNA TGTGCCAGTAGTATCGCGGACAGGGGGCTGTACGAGCAGTACTTC.

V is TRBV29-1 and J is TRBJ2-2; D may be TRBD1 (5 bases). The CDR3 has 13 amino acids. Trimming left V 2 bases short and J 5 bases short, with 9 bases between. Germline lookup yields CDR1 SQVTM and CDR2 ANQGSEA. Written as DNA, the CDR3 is TGCAGCGTTGAAAGGGCAGGGACCGGGGAGCTGTTTTTT. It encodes CSVERAGTGELFF.

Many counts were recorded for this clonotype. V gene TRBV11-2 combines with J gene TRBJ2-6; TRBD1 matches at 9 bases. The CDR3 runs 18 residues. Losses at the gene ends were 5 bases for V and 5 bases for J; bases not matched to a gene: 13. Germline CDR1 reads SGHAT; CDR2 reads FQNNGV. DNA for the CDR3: TGTGCCAGCAGCGCCTCACAGGGGGCTCTGATATGGGCCAACGTCCTGACTTTC. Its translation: CASSASQGALIWANVLTF.

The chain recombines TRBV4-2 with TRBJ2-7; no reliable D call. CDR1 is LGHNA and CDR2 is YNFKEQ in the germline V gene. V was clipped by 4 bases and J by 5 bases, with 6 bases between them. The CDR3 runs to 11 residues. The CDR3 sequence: CASSRRDEQYF. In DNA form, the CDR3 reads TGTGCCAGCAGCCGCCGGGACGAGCAGTACTTC.

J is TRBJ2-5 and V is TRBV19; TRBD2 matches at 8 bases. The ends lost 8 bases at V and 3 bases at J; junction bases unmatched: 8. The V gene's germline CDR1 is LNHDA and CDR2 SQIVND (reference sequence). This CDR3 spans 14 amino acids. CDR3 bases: TGTGCCAGTCGACGAAGCGGGAGAAAAGAGACCCAGTACTTC. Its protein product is CASRRSGRKETQYF.

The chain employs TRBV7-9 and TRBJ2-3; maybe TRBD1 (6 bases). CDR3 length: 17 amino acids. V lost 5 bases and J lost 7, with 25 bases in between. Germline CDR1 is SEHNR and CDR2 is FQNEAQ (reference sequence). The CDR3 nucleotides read TGTGCCAGCAGCCCTAGGTTTTCGGACAGACAAATCTATACGCAGTATTTT. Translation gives CASSPRFSDRQIYTQYF.

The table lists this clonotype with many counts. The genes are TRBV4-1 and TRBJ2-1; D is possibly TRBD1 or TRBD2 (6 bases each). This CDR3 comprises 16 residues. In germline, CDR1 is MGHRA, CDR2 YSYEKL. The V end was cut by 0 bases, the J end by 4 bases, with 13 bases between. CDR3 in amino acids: CASSQDKGGLYNEQFF. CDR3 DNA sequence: TGCGCCAGCAGCCAAGATAAGGGGGGCCTATACAATGAGCAGTTCTTC.

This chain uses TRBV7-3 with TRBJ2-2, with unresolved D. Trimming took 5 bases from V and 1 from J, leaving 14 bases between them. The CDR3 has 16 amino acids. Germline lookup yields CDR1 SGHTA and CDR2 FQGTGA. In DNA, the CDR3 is TGTGCCAGCAGCCAGACCCACATTGTGAACACCGGGGAGCTGTTTTTT. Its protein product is CASSQTHIVNTGELFF.

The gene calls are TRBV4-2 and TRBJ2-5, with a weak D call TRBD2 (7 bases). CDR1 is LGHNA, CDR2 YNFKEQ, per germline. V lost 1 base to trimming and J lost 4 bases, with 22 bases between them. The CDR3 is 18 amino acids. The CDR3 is CASSQASGGHRLGETQYF. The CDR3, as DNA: TGTGCCAGCAGCCAAGCTTCGGGGGGCCATAGATTAGGAGAGACCCAGTACTTC.

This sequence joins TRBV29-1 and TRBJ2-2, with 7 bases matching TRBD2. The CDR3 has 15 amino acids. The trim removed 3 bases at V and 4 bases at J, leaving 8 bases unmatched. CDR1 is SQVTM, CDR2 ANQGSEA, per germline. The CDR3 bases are TGCAGCGTTGATGTGGCGGGAGCCGGCACCGGGGAGCTGTTTTTT. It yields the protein CSVDVAGAGTGELFF.

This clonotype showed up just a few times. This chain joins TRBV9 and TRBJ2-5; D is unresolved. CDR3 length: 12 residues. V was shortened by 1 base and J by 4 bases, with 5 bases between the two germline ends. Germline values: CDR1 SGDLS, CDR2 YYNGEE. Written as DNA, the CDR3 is TGTGCCAGCAGCGTATCAGGAGAGACCCAGTACTTC. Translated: CASSVSGETQYF.

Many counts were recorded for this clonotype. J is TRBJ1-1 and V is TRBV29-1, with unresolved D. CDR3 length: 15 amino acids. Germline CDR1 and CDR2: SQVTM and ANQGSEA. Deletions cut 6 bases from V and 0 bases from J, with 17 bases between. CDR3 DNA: TGCAGCGTCGCGCCCGGATGGGGTATGAACACTGAAGCTTTCTTT. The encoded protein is CSVAPGWGMNTEAFF.

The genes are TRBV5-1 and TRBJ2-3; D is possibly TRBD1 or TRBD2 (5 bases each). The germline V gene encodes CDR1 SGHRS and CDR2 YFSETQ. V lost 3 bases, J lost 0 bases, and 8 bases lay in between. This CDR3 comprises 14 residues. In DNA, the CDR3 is TGCGCCAGCAGCTGGGGGTTAAGCACAGATACGCAGTATTTT. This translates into CASSWGLSTDTQYF.

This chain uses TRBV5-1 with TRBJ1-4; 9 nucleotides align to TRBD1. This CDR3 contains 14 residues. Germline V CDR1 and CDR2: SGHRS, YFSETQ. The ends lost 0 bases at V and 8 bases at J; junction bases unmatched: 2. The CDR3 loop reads CASSLETGGEKLFF. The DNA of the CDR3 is TGCGCCAGCAGCTTGGAAACAGGGGGCGAAAAACTGTTTTTT.

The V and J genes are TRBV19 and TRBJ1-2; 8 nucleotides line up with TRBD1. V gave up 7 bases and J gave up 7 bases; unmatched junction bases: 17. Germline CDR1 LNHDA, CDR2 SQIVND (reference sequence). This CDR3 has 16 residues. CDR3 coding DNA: TGTGCCAGTACCATGGGGCCGAGGCAGGGGGCCACTGGCTACACCTTC. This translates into CASTMGPRQGATGYTF. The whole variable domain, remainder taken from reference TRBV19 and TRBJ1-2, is DGGITQSPKYLFRKEGQNVTLSCEQNLNHDAMYWYRQDPGQGLRLIYYSQIVNDFQKGDIAEGYSVSREKKESFPLTVTSAQKNPTAFYLCASTMGPRQGATGYTFGSGTRLTVV.

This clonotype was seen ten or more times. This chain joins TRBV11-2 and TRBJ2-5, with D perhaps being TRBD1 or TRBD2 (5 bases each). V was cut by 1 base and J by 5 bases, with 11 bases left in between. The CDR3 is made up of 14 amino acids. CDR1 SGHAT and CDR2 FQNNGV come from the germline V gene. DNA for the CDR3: TGTGCCAGCAGCTTAGGATGGGACGGGGAGACCCAGTACTTC. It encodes CASSLGWDGETQYF.

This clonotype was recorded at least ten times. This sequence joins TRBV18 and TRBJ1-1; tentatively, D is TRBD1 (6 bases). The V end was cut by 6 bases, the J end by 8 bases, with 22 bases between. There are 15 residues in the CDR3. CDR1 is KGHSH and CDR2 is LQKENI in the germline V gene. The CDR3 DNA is TGTGCCAGCTCCCGGGGGGGGCTCACCCCGTCCGAAGCTTTCTTT. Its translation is CASSRGGLTPSEAFF. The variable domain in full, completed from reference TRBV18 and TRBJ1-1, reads NAGVMQNPRHLVRRRGQEARLRCSPMKGHSHVYWYRQLPEEGLKFMVYLQKENIIDESGMPKERFSAEFPKEGPSILRIQQVVRGDSAAYFCASSRGGLTPSEAFFGQGTRLTVV.

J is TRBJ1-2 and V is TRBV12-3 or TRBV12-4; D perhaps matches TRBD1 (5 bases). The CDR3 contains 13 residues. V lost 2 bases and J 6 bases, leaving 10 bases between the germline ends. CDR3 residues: CASSLQGADGYTF. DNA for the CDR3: TGTGCCAGCAGTTTACAAGGGGCGGATGGCTACACCTTC.

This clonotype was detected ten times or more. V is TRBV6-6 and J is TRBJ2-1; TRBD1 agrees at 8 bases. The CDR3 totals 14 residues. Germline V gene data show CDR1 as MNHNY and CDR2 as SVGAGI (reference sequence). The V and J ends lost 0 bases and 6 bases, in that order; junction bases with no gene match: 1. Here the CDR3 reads CASSYSGTGNEQFF. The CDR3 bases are TGTGCCAGCAGTTACTCCGGGACAGGCAATGAGCAGTTCTTC.